The text below deals with one TCR beta chain. The antigen remains unidentified. The sample belongs to a study of T cell repertoires in ileal Crohn's disease. Study background: Median disease duration was nearly eight years; 35% smoked at surgery. General study points: Active smokers at surgery had more clonal expansions than non-smokers. Clonality above 26.8% at surgery always came with endoscopic recurrence. Compared with CD4 T cells, sorted CD8 cells carried more expanded clones.

Libraries were prepared by immunoSEQ multiplex PCR; TCRdb keeps only in-frame clonotypes and omits some of them. This table has approximately 27,000 clones, 80% to 90% appearing once. CDR3 size: 13 residues. CDR1 and CDR2 from the germline V gene are SEHNR and FQNEAQ (reference sequence). V was cut by 1 base and J by 3 bases, with 7 bases left in between. This sequence originates from an adult with Crohn's disease. Source material: ileal tissue. The chain couples TRBV7-9 to TRBJ2-7; no firm D call. The CDR3: CASSLVSVYEQYF. DNA of the CDR3: TGTGCCAGCAGCTTAGTCTCCGTCTACGAGCAGTACTTC. Filled out from reference TRBV7-9 and TRBJ2-7, the complete variable domain reads DTGVSQNPRHKITKRGQNVTFRCDPISEHNRLYWYRQTLGQGPEFLTYFQNEAQLEKSRLLSDRFSAERPKGSFSTLEIQRTEQGDSAMYLCASSLVSVYEQYFGPGTRLTVT.